This T cell receptor (beta chain) is drawn from a study of OX40 agonist ivuxolimab in advanced cancers. Study-wide context: Of mixed ages from about 20 to 80 and averaging about 60 years, the group was just under 85% male.

This CDR3 comprises 16 residues. From germline, CDR1 is KGHSH and CDR2 LQKENI. The germline V and J ends were trimmed by 4 bases and 7 bases, with 20 bases remaining between them. The table came from immunoSEQ multiplex PCR; TCRdb's copy has only in-frame clones and leaves some out. The sample holds about 60,000 clones, 86% seen once. The chain is built from TRBV18 and TRBJ1-5; D may be TRBD1 (6 bases). The clonotype originates from an adult with an advanced solid tumor such as melanoma, head and neck, liver or kidney cancer. Sequenced here: CD4+ or CD8+ T cells sorted from blood, sampled in a trial of the OX40 agonist ivuxolimab. The CDR3 protein is CASSQYSGGAGQPQHF. Here the CDR3 DNA reads TGTGCCAGCTCACAATACTCCGGGGGGGCGGGACAGCCCCAGCATTTT.